The 15 T cell receptor beta chains reported below all come from one sample, sequenced in a study of CXCR3-negative and CXCR3-positive naive CD8 T cells. Study findings and constraints: Hydrophobicity of TRB CDR3s was greater in CXCR3-positive naive cells than in CXCR3-negative naive cells.

Preparation of TRB cDNA libraries relied on 5' RACE carrying UMI labels. TCRdb re-analyzed the 5' RACE reads; it lists each CDR3 protein once, without DNA. This specimen shows 150,000 or so distinct CDR3 sequences; the ten leading clones hold about 0.44%. No antigen has been identified for these receptors. Sequencing was performed on naive CXCR3+ CD8+ T cells from blood. The subset here: CD45RO-CCR7+CD27+CD95- naive CD8+ T cells expressing CXCR3 (TNR3+). These receptor sequences come from a human donor in good health. Some clones in this sample may be carry-over from other donors' samples.

The rearrangement joins TRBV7-9 to TRBJ1-2; checking the TCRdb D call of TRBD1 is not possible without DNA. CDR3 length equals 15 residues. Germline CDR1 is SEHNR and CDR2 is FQNEAQ (reference sequence). The CDR3 loop reads CASSRGDYPDYGYTF.

The chain carries TRBV4-1 and TRBJ1-6. Germline CDR1 MGHRA, CDR2 YSYEKL. The CDR3 is made up of 15 amino acids. CDR3 sequence: CASSQDLSSNSPLHF.

V gene TRBV14 combines with J gene TRBJ2-1; TCRdb proposes TRBD2, but this gene call is untestable without DNA. The CDR3 is made up of 13 amino acids. The germline V gene has CDR1 SGHDN and CDR2 FVKESK. The CDR3 protein is CASRLGPNYEQFF.

The CDR3 sequence is CSARDPAQANTGELFF. The genes are TRBV20-1 and TRBJ2-2; no DNA is available, so the TRBD2 call from TCRdb remains unchecked. This CDR3 contains 16 residues. Germline assignment: CDR1 DFQATT and CDR2 SNEGSKA (reference sequence).

V usage is TRBV7-8 and J usage is TRBJ2-7; TCRdb gives TRBD1 as the D gene, but with no DNA this cannot be confirmed. The CDR3 has 17 amino acids. Germline values: CDR1 SGHVS, CDR2 FQNEAQ. This chain's CDR3 is CASSLAPPSIGGYEQYF.

J is TRBJ2-1 and V is TRBV27. Germline CDR1 MNHEY, CDR2 SMNVEV (reference sequence). This CDR3 is built from 12 residues. The CDR3 reads CASSQRYNEQFF.

The chain recombines TRBV29-1 with TRBJ2-5; no DNA is available, so the TRBD2 call from TCRdb remains unchecked. The CDR3 is 14 residues long. The V gene's germline CDR1 is SQVTM and CDR2 ANQGSEA. The CDR3 loop reads CSVAGTSGRETQYF.

The V and J genes are TRBV28 and TRBJ1-1; TCRdb names TRBD1, which stays unverified in the absence of DNA. Germline assignment: CDR1 MDHEN and CDR2 SYDVKM. The CDR3 extends over 14 amino acids. CDR3 amino acids: CASSYLGGATEAFF. Looking up the rest from reference TRBV28 and TRBJ1-1 gives the full variable domain: DVKVTQSSRYLVKRTGEKVFLECVQDMDHENMFWYRQDPGLGLRLIYFSYDVKMKEKGDIPEGYSVSREKKERFSLILESASTNQTSMYLCASSYLGGATEAFFGQGTRLTVV.

The chain joins TRBV4-1 to TRBJ2-7. The germline V gene has CDR1 MGHRA and CDR2 YSYEKL. The CDR3 totals 15 residues. CDR3 residues: CASSHPTGGPYEQYF.

The chain is built from TRBV20-1 and TRBJ2-7; checking the TCRdb D call of TRBD1 is not possible without DNA. The CDR3 is made up of 14 amino acids. Germline lookup yields CDR1 DFQATT and CDR2 SNEGSKA (reference sequence). This chain's CDR3 is CSAFPGQGAYEQYF.

The gene calls are TRBV20-1 and TRBJ2-1; no DNA is available, so the TRBD1 call from TCRdb remains unchecked. The germline gives CDR1 DFQATT, CDR2 SNEGSKA (reference sequence). This CDR3 has 15 residues. The CDR3 region is CSARDLAGGQNEQFF.

V and J are TRBV20-1 and TRBJ2-4; TCRdb lists TRBD2, though no DNA is available to test this call. CDR3 length: 14 amino acids. Germline assignment: CDR1 DFQATT and CDR2 SNEGSKA (reference sequence). The CDR3 loop reads CSVPRAASGRGPYF.

This CDR3 reads CASSQDSAGPNYGYTF. This chain links TRBV4-3 with TRBJ1-2; the D call of TRBD1 rests on TCRdb alone, since no DNA is present to check it. CDR1 and CDR2 from the germline V gene are LGHNA and YSLEER. The CDR3 is made up of 16 amino acids.

The chain has TRBV7-9 and TRBJ2-5. This CDR3 contains 15 residues. CDR1 is SEHNR, CDR2 FQNEAQ, per germline (reference sequence). The CDR3 protein is CASSYIIPPPETQYF. The full variable domain, in which reference TRBV7-9 and TRBJ2-5 provide the parts outside the CDR3, is DTGVSQNPRHKITKRGQNVTFRCDPISEHNRLYWYRQTLGQGPEFLTYFQNEAQLEKSRLLSDRFSAERPKGSFSTLEIQRTEQGDSAMYLCASSYIIPPPETQYFGPGTRLLVL.

The chain employs TRBV6-6 and TRBJ2-1; the D call from TCRdb, TRBD1, cannot be confirmed without DNA. There are 15 residues in the CDR3. Germline V gene data show CDR1 as MNHNY and CDR2 as SVGAGI (reference sequence). The CDR3 loop reads CASSYLDRGYNEQFF.